The 29 T cell receptor beta chains listed next were all sequenced from one sample in a study of cytomegalovirus exposure and HLA in healthy donors. The data were produced by immunoSEQ multiplex PCR, yet TCRdb's version contains in-frame clones alone and is incomplete. The table has 200,000 to 250,000 clones, approximately 86% seen once. Specimen: PBMCs. Source of these receptors: a woman between 18 and 29 years old in good health and CMV-seronegative.

The rearrangement uses TRBV5-5 and TRBJ2-2, with TRBD2 matching 9 bases. The CDR3 runs to 15 residues. The V gene's germline CDR1 is SGHKS and CDR2 YYEKEE (reference sequence). V shed 7 bases, J shed 7 bases, and the junction held 11 bases outside the gene matches. The CDR3 spells CASHLSSGTSGELFF. The CDR3 region has the DNA TGTGCCAGCCACTTGTCTAGCGGGACAAGCGGGGAGCTGTTTTTT.

The gene calls are TRBV28 and TRBJ2-3, with D perhaps matching TRBD1 (5 bases). Trimming removed 7 bases from V and 3 bases from J, with 14 bases in between. This CDR3 spans 14 amino acids. Germline assignment: CDR1 MDHEN and CDR2 SYDVKM. In DNA, the CDR3 is TGTGCCAGCAACCCCAGGGTTGGTACAGATACGCAGTATTTT. It codes for CASNPRVGTDTQYF.

This clone was detected only once. This chain connects TRBV7-2 to TRBJ2-3, with 8 bases identical to TRBD2. The CDR3 contains 15 residues. With 6 bases clipped from V and 2 bases from J, the junction kept 7 bases outside the gene matches. Germline CDR1 and CDR2: SGHTA and FQGNSA. The CDR3 loop reads CASRLTSGYTDTQYF. The CDR3 DNA reads as TGTGCCAGCAGGTTAACTAGCGGCTACACAGATACGCAGTATTTT.

V is TRBV27 and J is TRBJ2-7; 7 bases fit TRBD1. The CDR3 loop spans 15 amino acids. V shed 8 bases, J shed 6 bases, and the junction held 16 bases outside the gene matches. Per the germline V gene, CDR1 is MNHEY and CDR2 is SMNVEV (reference sequence). The CDR3 bases are TGTGCCAGCCTTCGTACATCAGGGGGTGCCGGCGAGCAGTACTTC. Encoded protein: CASLRTSGGAGEQYF.

CDR3 amino acids: CASSLEVGGITGELFF. The CDR3, as DNA: TGTGCCAGCAGCTTGGAGGTGGGAGGGATCACCGGGGAGCTGTTTTTT. The chain links TRBV5-5 to TRBJ2-2, with TRBD2 matching 7 bases. Per germline, CDR1 SGHKS and CDR2 YYEKEE (reference sequence). The CDR3 runs 16 residues. With V trimmed by 0 bases and J by 4 bases, 6 bases remained unmatched.

This clone appeared a few times. This rearrangement joins TRBV7-9 to TRBJ2-2; 11 positions match TRBD2. Germline CDR1 and CDR2: SEHNR and FQNEAQ (reference sequence). J lost 1 base, V lost 8 bases, and 6 bases had no gene match. The CDR3 has 16 amino acids. The CDR3 protein is CASLGGTSGNTGELFF. In DNA form, the CDR3 reads TGTGCCAGCTTAGGCGGGACTAGCGGGAACACCGGGGAGCTGTTTTTT.

The chain combines TRBV27 with TRBJ1-1; D call uncertain. The CDR3 covers 11 residues. Germline V gives CDR1 MNHEY, CDR2 SMNVEV (reference sequence). Between the trimmed V and J ends, which lost 6 bases and 4 bases, there was a span of 6 bases. CDR3 in amino acids: CASSRGTEAFF. The CDR3 region has the DNA TGTGCCAGCAGCCGGGGCACTGAAGCTTTCTTT.

V is TRBV5-1 and J is TRBJ2-4; D possibly corresponds to TRBD2 (7 bases). Looked up from germline, CDR1 is SGHRS and CDR2 is YFSETQ. This CDR3 contains 13 residues. V lost 0 bases and J lost 15, with 16 bases in between. The CDR3 sequence is CASSLESGGLMYF. CDR3 sequence (DNA): TGCGCCAGCAGCTTGGAGTCGGGGGGCCTAATGTACTTC.

The chain uses TRBV6-1 and TRBJ2-7, with a possible D match to TRBD2 (5 bases). Trimming shortened V by 2 bases and J by 11 bases, and 16 bases separated the two germline ends. The length of the CDR3 is 13 residues. The germline V gene encodes CDR1 MNHNS and CDR2 SASEGT. The CDR3 coding sequence is TGTGCCAGCAGTGAAAGTACGGGAAGGCCAGAGTACTTC. Translated, it gives CASSESTGRPEYF.

The chain joins TRBV5-6 to TRBJ2-5; D possibly corresponds to TRBD2 (5 bases). CDR3 length equals 11 residues. V shed 3 bases and J shed 10 bases, with 10 bases lying between them. CDR1 and CDR2 (germline): SGHDT, YYEEEE. CDR3 nucleotides: TGTGCCAGCAGCTCAGGAGGCGACCAGTACTTC. Encoded protein: CASSSGGDQYF.

The chain recombines TRBV5-6 with TRBJ1-2; no clear D. Germline V gene data show CDR1 as SGHDT and CDR2 as YYEEEE. This CDR3 is built from 12 residues. V lost 1 base and J lost 7, with 8 bases in between. CDR3 amino acids: CASSLWEGGYTF. The CDR3 coding sequence is TGTGCCAGCAGCTTGTGGGAGGGTGGCTACACCTTC. Looking up the rest from reference TRBV5-6 and TRBJ1-2 gives the full variable domain: DAGVTQSPTHLIKTRGQQVTLRCSPKSGHDTVSWYQQALGQGPQFIFQYYEEEERQRGNFPDRFSGHQFPNYSSELNVNALLLGDSALYLCASSLWEGGYTFGSGTRLTVV.

This clone came up a few times. V is TRBV7-3 and J is TRBJ2-6; D is possibly TRBD1 (6 bases). The CDR3 totals 15 residues. The V and J ends lost 5 bases and 3 bases respectively, with 11 bases between them. In germline, CDR1 is SGHTA, CDR2 FQGTGA. The chain's CDR3 is CASSPQGGGANVLTF. CDR3 in DNA: TGTGCCAGCAGCCCACAGGGTGGTGGGGCCAACGTCCTGACTTTC.

V and J are TRBV13 and TRBJ2-1; 8 bases match TRBD2. The CDR3 extends over 15 amino acids. The V segment lost 3 bases and the J segment 5 bases; nucleotides outside the gene matches: 6. Germline-derived CDR1 and CDR2 are PRHDT and FYEKMQ (reference sequence). CDR3 nucleotides: TGTGCCAGCAGCTTTGCGGCGGGAGGTCACAATGAGCAGTTCTTC. It specifies CASSFAAGGHNEQFF.

This clone was recorded a few times. V is TRBV6-5 and J is TRBJ1-1; D is unclear. This CDR3 spans 13 amino acids. Trimming pared 6 bases from V and 1 base from J, leaving 9 bases between. The V gene's germline CDR1 is MNHEY and CDR2 SVGAGI. CDR3 protein: CASRKHRNTEAFF. For the CDR3, the DNA is TGTGCCAGCAGAAAACACCGGAACACTGAAGCTTTCTTT.

The chain carries TRBV5-4 and TRBJ1-1; TRBD1 aligns across 8 bases. Losses at the gene ends were 1 base for V and 4 bases for J; bases not matched to a gene: 6. Germline V lookup: CDR1 SGHNT, CDR2 YYREEE (reference sequence). The CDR3 runs 15 residues. CDR3: CASSLRRTGSTEAFF. The CDR3 DNA sequence: TGTGCCAGCAGCTTGAGGAGGACAGGGAGCACTGAAGCTTTCTTT. The full variable domain, its missing parts supplied by reference TRBV5-4 and TRBJ1-1, is ETGVTQSPTHLIKTRGQQVTLRCSSQSGHNTVSWYQQALGQGPQFIFQYYREEENGRGNFPPRFSGLQFPNYSSELNVNALELDDSALYLCASSLRRTGSTEAFFGQGTRLTVV.

The V call is TRBV19, the J call TRBJ2-7; unclear D gene. CDR1 and CDR2 from the germline V gene are LNHDA and SQIVND (reference sequence). Trimming shortened V by 3 bases and J by 3 bases, and 9 bases separated the two germline ends. The CDR3 has 13 residues. CDR3 sequence (DNA): TGTGCCAGTAGTATTGGGCAGATCTACGAGCAGTACTTC. Translating it yields CASSIGQIYEQYF.

CDR3 residues: CASGLVGGGTEGNTIYF. The CDR3 coding sequence is TGTGCTAGTGGTTTGGTAGGCGGCGGTACGGAGGGAAACACCATATATTTT. The chain links TRBV12-5 to TRBJ1-3; no reliable D call. This CDR3 has 17 amino acids. V was clipped by 0 bases and J by 4 bases, with 16 bases between them. Looked up from germline, CDR1 is LGHNT and CDR2 is FRNRAP. The whole variable domain, filled in from reference TRBV12-5 and TRBJ1-3, reads DARVTQTPRHKVTEMGQEVTMRCQPILGHNTVFWYRQTMMQGLELLAYFRNRAPLDDSGMPKDRFSAEMPDATLATLKIQPSEPRDSAVYFCASGLVGGGTEGNTIYFGEGSWLTVV.

Details on this clone: The same CDR3 is also encoded by other DNA sequences in this sample. The chain joins TRBV4-1 to TRBJ2-7; 10 nucleotides align to TRBD1. J gave up 4 bases and V 1 base, and 7 bases lay outside the gene matches. The CDR3 runs to 16 residues. In germline, CDR1 is MGHRA, CDR2 YSYEKL. For the CDR3, the DNA is TGCGCCAGCAGCCAAGGGTCCGGGACAGGGGTATACGAGCAGTACTTC. Translation: CASSQGSGTGVYEQYF.

This sequence joins TRBV6-6 and TRBJ2-7; tentative D call: TRBD2 (5 bases). This CDR3 comprises 16 residues. The V and J ends lost 4 bases and 1 base respectively, with 17 bases between them. Germline loops: CDR1 MNHNY, CDR2 SVGAGI (reference sequence). CDR3 amino acids: CASSSGGLTDSYEQYF. DNA for the CDR3: TGTGCCAGCAGTTCCGGAGGACTTACTGATTCCTACGAGCAGTACTTC.

This clone was observed a few times. The V gene is TRBV5-1, the J gene TRBJ2-7, with 11 bases identical to TRBD2. The V segment lost 4 bases and the J segment 9 bases; nucleotides outside the gene matches: 12. Per the germline V gene, CDR1 is SGHRS and CDR2 is YFSETQ. The CDR3 totals 15 residues. The CDR3 bases are TGCGCCAGCAGCGGTAGCGGGAGGGCCGAAGGAGGGCAGTACTTC. This translates into CASSGSGRAEGGQYF.

V and J are TRBV4-1 and TRBJ1-5, with 7 nucleotides matching TRBD1. The germline CDR1 and CDR2 sequences are MGHRA and YSYEKL. V shed 0 bases and J 0 bases; nucleotides not matched to a gene: 8. CDR3 size: 18 residues. CDR3 loop: CASSQELRQGYSNQPQHF. The CDR3, as DNA: TGCGCCAGCAGCCAAGAGTTAAGACAGGGCTATAGCAATCAGCCCCAGCATTTT.

The chain joins TRBV7-2 to TRBJ1-5, with D possibly TRBD1 on 6 matching bases. Germline CDR1 is SGHTA and CDR2 is FQGNSA. The ends were cut back, 5 bases at V and 6 bases at J, with 17 bases in the middle. CDR3 length: 15 amino acids. The CDR3 nucleotides read TGTGCCAGCAGCAAAGGGGACATTTCTAGTCAGCCCCAGCATTTT. This gives the protein CASSKGDISSQPQHF.

The chain links TRBV6-1 to TRBJ2-7; 7 nucleotides agree with TRBD1. The V segment lost 6 bases and the J segment 1 base; nucleotides outside the gene matches: 3. This CDR3 has 13 residues. In germline, CDR1 is MNHNS, CDR2 SASEGT. The CDR3: CASRRDSSYEQYF. The CDR3 DNA follows: TGTGCCAGCAGACGGGACAGTTCCTACGAGCAGTACTTC.

V is TRBV4-1 and J is TRBJ1-5, with D possibly being TRBD1 (5 bases). Trimming shortened V by 1 base and J by 6 bases, and 16 bases separated the two germline ends. The germline CDR1 and CDR2 sequences are MGHRA and YSYEKL. The CDR3 sequence is 16 residues long. DNA of the CDR3: TGCGCCAGCAGCCAAGGGGTACCCCTGGGGGGTCAGCCCCAGCATTTT. This translates into CASSQGVPLGGQPQHF.

Here the CDR3 reads CASSRPIAGVPGELFF. CDR3 DNA: TGTGCCAGCAGTCGCCCAATAGCGGGAGTCCCCGGGGAGCTGTTTTTT. The genes are TRBV27 and TRBJ2-2; 9 bases line up with TRBD2. The CDR3 is made up of 16 amino acids. Unmatched junction bases numbered 10, after V lost 5 bases and J lost 6 bases. CDR1 is MNHEY and CDR2 is SMNVEV in the germline V gene (reference sequence).

This chain joins TRBV28 and TRBJ2-1; 7 positions match TRBD2. This CDR3 is built from 14 residues. V trimming: 2 bases; J trimming: 9 bases; junction bases outside the gene matches: 7. CDR1 is MDHEN and CDR2 is SYDVKM in the germline V gene. The chain's CDR3 is CASSLAGESGEQFF. CDR3 coding DNA: TGTGCCAGCAGTTTAGCGGGAGAAAGCGGTGAGCAGTTCTTC.

V and J are TRBV11-2 and TRBJ2-5; 7 nucleotides line up with TRBD1. The CDR3 extends over 14 amino acids. The germline gives CDR1 SGHAT, CDR2 FQNNGV. V gave up 3 bases and J gave up 2 bases; unmatched junction bases: 3. In DNA form, the CDR3 reads TGTGCCAGCAGCTTTGGGACAGAACAAGAGACCCAGTACTTC. Translation: CASSFGTEQETQYF.

This clone appeared a few times. V gene TRBV30 combines with J gene TRBJ1-3, with a possible D match to TRBD1 (6 bases). Trimming cost V 7 bases and J 2 bases, with 18 bases left between them. The CDR3 contains 15 residues. CDR1 is GTSNPN and CDR2 is SVGIG in the germline V gene (reference sequence). The CDR3, as DNA: TGTGCCTCAGCTGGACGGGGGGCAACTGGAAACACCATATATTTT. It is translated as CASAGRGATGNTIYF.

The chain has TRBV4-1 and TRBJ1-4; D might be TRBD1 (5 bases). The V and J ends lost 2 bases and 3 bases respectively, with 10 bases between them. The CDR3 is 15 residues long. The germline CDR1 and CDR2 sequences are MGHRA and YSYEKL. The CDR3 DNA is TGCGCCAGCAGCCAAACAGGCAGTCCTAATGAAAAACTGTTTTTT. Encoded protein: CASSQTGSPNEKLFF.